This entry is about one TCR beta chain. Its specificity is not known. This sample is part of a study of CD8 T cells in Susac syndrome. An amount of RNA that ranged from roughly 0.5 to 1 ug was reverse transcribed with random hexamers. The method of amplification for TCR beta CDR3 was immunoSEQ multiplex PCR, covering 54 Vbeta and 13 Jbeta. TCRdb reprocessed the immunoSEQ multiplex PCR reads via MiXCR and lists one record per CDR3 protein. The table includes about 180,000 distinct CDR3 sequences, 85% to 95% detected once. The study's findings and limits: Only a relatively small number of individuals were included in the TCR sequencing and HLA analysis.

TEMRA cells were FACS-enriched and CD8+ and CD4+ T cells negatively isolated. Sequencing was performed on CD8+ T cells from PBMCs. This receptor was obtained from a human donor with multiple sclerosis.

Written as DNA, the CDR3 is TGTGCCAGCAGTTCGGGACCAGCTAATGAAAAACTGTTTTTT. This codes for CASSSGPANEKLFF. The J gene is TRBJ1-4, the V gene TRBV27; D might be TRBD1 (5 bases). Germline V lookup: CDR1 MNHEY, CDR2 SMNVEV (reference sequence). The CDR3 is made up of 14 amino acids. The V gene lost 4 bases and the J gene lost 3 bases, with 9 bases spanning the gap.